One and the same sample provided the 9 T cell receptor beta chains below, sequenced in a study of T cells in localized non-small cell lung cancer. Using immunoSEQ multiplex PCR, the repertoire was profiled, and TCRdb retains in-frame clones only, with some absent. The data show 40,000 or so clones, around 79% seen once. The sequencing used peripheral blood, collected before any cancer treatment. Receptors originate from a male donor aged 60 or over with stage III squamous cell lung carcinoma.

This chain joins TRBV27 and TRBJ2-7; a possible D gene is TRBD1 (6 bases). In germline, CDR1 is MNHEY, CDR2 SMNVEV (reference sequence). Trimming cost V 7 bases and J 7 bases, with 26 bases left between them. The CDR3 totals 16 residues. The CDR3 is CASTSFDRSGRKEQYF. The DNA for the CDR3 is TGTGCCAGCACTTCCTTTGACAGGTCAGGGAGAAAAGAGCAGTACTTC.

The V call is TRBV5-1, the J call TRBJ1-5; 7 bases align to TRBD1. This CDR3 comprises 14 residues. CDR1 SGHRS and CDR2 YFSETQ come from the germline V gene. The V and J ends lost 4 bases and 4 bases, in that order; junction bases with no gene match: 5. The CDR3 nucleotides read TGCGCCAGCAGCCCGGAGGGGGCGAATCAGCCCCAGCATTTT. Translated: CASSPEGANQPQHF. The whole variable domain, filled in from reference TRBV5-1 and TRBJ1-5, reads KAGVTQTPRYLIKTRGQQVTLSCSPISGHRSVSWYQQTPGQGLQFLFEYFSETQRNKGNFPGRFSGRQFSNSRSEMNVSTLELGDSALYLCASSPEGANQPQHFGDGTRLSIL.

The rearrangement links TRBV5-1 to TRBJ2-5, with 8 bases lining up with TRBD1. J lost 3 bases, V lost 4 bases, and 8 bases had no gene match. The CDR3 covers 15 residues. Per germline, CDR1 SGHRS and CDR2 YFSETQ. CDR3 sequence (DNA): TGCGCCAGCAGCCGACAGGGGCCCGGCAAAGAGACCCAGTACTTC. Translation: CASSRQGPGKETQYF.

The rearrangement joins TRBV20-1 to TRBJ2-5; D gene uncertain. The CDR3 has 11 residues. V was cut by 1 base and J by 5 bases, with 5 bases left in between. Germline V CDR1 and CDR2: DFQATT, SNEGSKA (reference sequence). The CDR3 DNA reads TGCAGTGCTAGAGTCTCGGAGACCCAGTACTTC. Translation gives CSARVSETQYF.

This clone occurred once. The genes are TRBV5-4 and TRBJ2-1; 9 bases are shared with TRBD1. The CDR3 has 16 amino acids. The junction had 9 bases not matched to a gene; V was cut back by 4 bases and J by 4 bases. Germline lookup yields CDR1 SGHNT and CDR2 YYREEE (reference sequence). The DNA for the CDR3 is TGTGCCAGCAGCCCGACCGGGACAGGGAATTACAATGAGCAGTTCTTC. Its translation is CASSPTGTGNYNEQFF.

In its sample, this clone was seen once. The chain combines TRBV7-6 with TRBJ2-2; tentative D call: TRBD1 (6 bases). There are 16 residues in the CDR3. Germline values: CDR1 SGHVS, CDR2 FNYEAQ. V lost 0 bases and J 1 base, leaving 9 bases between the germline ends. CDR3 DNA: TGTGCCAGCAGCTTAGCTAACAGGGAGAACACCGGGGAGCTGTTTTTT. It codes for CASSLANRENTGELFF.

This chain connects TRBV10-2 to TRBJ2-5; 7 nucleotides align to TRBD1. CDR1 and CDR2 from the germline V gene are WSHSY and SAAADI. Losses at the gene ends were 7 bases for V and 3 bases for J; bases not matched to a gene: 8. This CDR3 is built from 14 residues. The CDR3 loop reads CASKGGAGKETQYF. The DNA of the CDR3 is TGCGCCAGCAAAGGGGGCGCAGGGAAAGAGACCCAGTACTTC.

The J gene is TRBJ2-3, the V gene TRBV5-1, with a weak D call TRBD2 (6 bases). Germline V gene sequence: CDR1 SGHRS, CDR2 YFSETQ. The CDR3 consists of 15 residues. The V end was cut by 4 bases, the J end by 2 bases, with 14 bases between. CDR3 protein: CASSPVGGVTDTQYF. DNA of the CDR3: TGCGCCAGCAGCCCTGTCGGCGGGGTCACAGATACGCAGTATTTT. Together with reference TRBV5-1 and TRBJ2-3, the CDR3 gives the full variable domain: KAGVTQTPRYLIKTRGQQVTLSCSPISGHRSVSWYQQTPGQGLQFLFEYFSETQRNKGNFPGRFSGRQFSNSRSEMNVSTLELGDSALYLCASSPVGGVTDTQYFGPGTRLTVL.

The V call is TRBV2, the J call TRBJ2-1; 8 nucleotides agree with TRBD2. Trimming at V came to 6 bases and at J to 2 bases, leaving 6 bases not matched to a gene. CDR3 size: 15 residues. Germline V CDR1 and CDR2: SNHLY, FYNNEI. The CDR3 DNA sequence: TGTGCCAGCAGCCCAGGTAGCGGGGCCTACAATGAGCAGTTCTTC. Its translation: CASSPGSGAYNEQFF.